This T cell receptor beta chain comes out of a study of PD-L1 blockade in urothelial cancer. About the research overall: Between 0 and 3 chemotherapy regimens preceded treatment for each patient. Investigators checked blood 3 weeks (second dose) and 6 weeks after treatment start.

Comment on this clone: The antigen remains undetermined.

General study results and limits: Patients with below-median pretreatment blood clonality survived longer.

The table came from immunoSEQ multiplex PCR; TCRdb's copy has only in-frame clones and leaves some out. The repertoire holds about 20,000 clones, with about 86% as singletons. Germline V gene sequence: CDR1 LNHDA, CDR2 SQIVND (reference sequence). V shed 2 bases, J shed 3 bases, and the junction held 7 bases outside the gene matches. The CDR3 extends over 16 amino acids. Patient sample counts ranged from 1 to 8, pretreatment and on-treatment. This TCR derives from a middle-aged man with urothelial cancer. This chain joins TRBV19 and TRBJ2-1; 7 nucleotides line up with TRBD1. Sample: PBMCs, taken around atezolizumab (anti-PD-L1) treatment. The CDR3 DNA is TGTGCCAGTAGTATATTTCCACAGGGGAGCTACAATGAGCAGTTCTTC. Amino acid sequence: CASSIFPQGSYNEQFF.